The next 18 T cell receptor beta chains were all read from a single sample in a study of blood T cell repertoires in COVID-19. TCRdb's table, derived via immunoSEQ multiplex PCR, lists solely in-frame clones and lacks some. This sample has some 120,000 clones; around four fifths occur once, and the top ten carry over 2%. The sequenced sample was peripheral blood. Every receptor here comes from a man aged 25 to 40 with acute or convalescent COVID-19.

This chain joins TRBV14 and TRBJ1-2, with D hard to call. Trimming cost V 2 bases and J 7 bases, with 11 bases left between them. The V gene's germline CDR1 is SGHDN and CDR2 FVKESK. The CDR3 is 13 amino acids. The CDR3 sequence: CASSQMRESGYTF. CDR3 in DNA: TGTGCCAGCAGCCAAATGAGGGAGAGTGGCTACACCTTC.

The rearrangement joins TRBV9 to TRBJ2-2, with TRBD2 identical over 9 bases. J lost 5 bases, V lost 7 bases, and 9 bases had no gene match. This CDR3 has 15 amino acids. Per germline, CDR1 SGDLS and CDR2 YYNGEE. The CDR3 protein is CASGRLAETTGELFF. CDR3 DNA sequence: TGTGCCAGCGGGAGACTAGCGGAAACTACCGGGGAGCTGTTTTTT. The complete variable domain, with remaining parts taken from reference TRBV9 and TRBJ2-2, reads DSGVTQTPKHLITATGQRVTLRCSPRSGDLSVYWYQQSLDQGLQFLIQYYNGEERAKGNILERFSAQQFPDLHSELNLSSLELGDSALYFCASGRLAETTGELFFGEGSRLTVL.

CDR3 residues: CASSLGGLAVSSYNEQFF. The CDR3 nucleotides are TGTGCCAGCAGCTTAGGGGGACTAGCGGTGAGCTCCTACAATGAGCAGTTCTTC. The V and J genes are TRBV7-3 and TRBJ2-1, with 11 bases lining up with TRBD2. Germline V gene sequence: CDR1 SGHTA, CDR2 FQGTGA. The CDR3 is 18 amino acids. Unmatched junction bases numbered 6, after V lost 2 bases and J lost 0 bases.

This clone occurred a few times. The chain has TRBV2 and TRBJ1-2, with 10 bases lining up with TRBD1. Per germline, CDR1 SNHLY and CDR2 FYNNEI. The ends lost 2 bases at V and 1 base at J; junction bases unmatched: 10. This CDR3 has 18 residues. CDR3 bases: TGTGCCAGCAGTGAAAAGGGACAGGGGTCTCCATTTAACTATGGCTACACCTTC. This codes for CASSEKGQGSPFNYGYTF.

The chain combines TRBV19 with TRBJ2-1; a weak D match, TRBD2 (5 bases). Between the trimmed V and J ends, which lost 5 bases and 2 bases, there was a span of 13 bases. CDR1 and CDR2 from the germline V gene are LNHDA and SQIVND (reference sequence). CDR3 length equals 15 residues. Written as DNA, the CDR3 is TGTGCCAGTAGTTGGAGCGGTTATACCTACAATGAGCAGTTCTTC. Encoded protein: CASSWSGYTYNEQFF.

CDR3 coding DNA: TGTGCCAGCAGCGCGGGACAGGGAATCAATCAGCCCCAGCATTTT. The encoded protein is CASSAGQGINQPQHF. The chain uses TRBV9 and TRBJ1-5, with TRBD1 matching over 9 bases. The CDR3 covers 15 residues. Unmatched junction bases numbered 4, after V lost 3 bases and J lost 3 bases. Germline V lookup: CDR1 SGDLS, CDR2 YYNGEE.

This clone was counted a few times. Here the CDR3 reads CASSRERGTDGYTF. CDR3 DNA: TGTGCCAGCTCCCGAGAGCGGGGGACTGATGGCTACACCTTC. The chain employs TRBV18 and TRBJ1-2; D is possibly TRBD1 (5 bases). The CDR3 extends over 14 amino acids. The germline V and J ends were trimmed by 6 bases and 6 bases, with 17 bases remaining between them. Germline loops: CDR1 KGHSH, CDR2 LQKENI.

The chain carries TRBV2 and TRBJ2-3; 7 bases agree with TRBD2. The V gene end was trimmed by 8 bases and the J gene end by 4 bases; junction bases not matched to a gene: 6. The length of the CDR3 is 13 residues. Germline CDR1 and CDR2: SNHLY and FYNNEI. CDR3 loop: CASGRLAADTQYF. The CDR3 nucleotides are TGTGCCAGCGGGAGACTAGCCGCAGATACGCAGTATTTT.

Here the CDR3 DNA reads TGTGCCAGCAGCGAGTCGATAGCGGGCAGACAAGAGACCCAGTACTTC. Its protein is CASSESIAGRQETQYF. The gene calls are TRBV7-8 and TRBJ2-5; 7 positions agree with TRBD2. The ends lost 5 bases at V and 2 bases at J; junction bases unmatched: 11. CDR1 and CDR2 from the germline V gene are SGHVS and FQNEAQ. The CDR3 contains 16 residues.

V is TRBV15 and J is TRBJ2-1, with TRBD2 matching 9 bases. CDR1 is LNHNV and CDR2 is YYDKDF in the germline V gene (reference sequence). V lost 6 bases and J lost 10; bases outside the gene matches: 13. CDR3 length: 15 amino acids. CDR3 sequence (DNA): TGTGCCACCAGAGGGGGGTCTAGCGGGATTCTCGAGCAGTTCTTC. Translation: CATRGGSSGILEQFF.

This rearrangement joins TRBV23-1 to TRBJ1-6; TRBD1 matches at 11 bases. TRBV23-1 is an ORF; its function is uncertain. The V gene end was trimmed by 6 bases and the J gene end by 7 bases; junction bases not matched to a gene: 8. CDR3 length: 16 amino acids. As DNA, the CDR3 is TGCGCCAGCAGCAACTTGGGACAGGGGGTCAATTCACCCCTCCACTTT. Protein product: CASSNLGQGVNSPLHF.

The chain couples TRBV11-2 to TRBJ1-1; 9 bases are shared with TRBD1. The CDR3 sequence is 15 residues long. CDR1 and CDR2 from the germline V gene are SGHAT and FQNNGV. The V segment lost 5 bases and the J segment 5 bases; nucleotides outside the gene matches: 9. For the CDR3, the DNA is TGTGCCAGCAGCCAAAATACAGGGGGCAGTACTGAAGCTTTCTTT. Translated, it gives CASSQNTGGSTEAFF.

The J gene is TRBJ1-3, the V gene TRBV4-2; D not resolved. CDR3 size: 16 residues. CDR1 and CDR2 (germline): LGHNA, YNFKEQ. Trimming removed 0 bases at V and 0 bases at J, with 9 bases between. The CDR3 loop is CASSQEAAISGNTIYF. The DNA for the CDR3 is TGTGCCAGCAGCCAAGAGGCGGCCATCTCTGGAAACACCATATATTTT.

J is TRBJ1-5 and V is TRBV30; TRBD1 matches 7 bases. The CDR3 is made up of 17 amino acids. The germline gives CDR1 GTSNPN, CDR2 SVGIG (reference sequence). Trimming cost V 3 bases and J 1 base; bases outside gene matches: 12. CDR3 DNA sequence: TGTGCCTGGAGCGCGACAGGGATACGCTGGAGCAATCAGCCCCAGCATTTT. Translated: CAWSATGIRWSNQPQHF.

The genes are TRBV19 and TRBJ2-6, with 7 bases lining up with TRBD1. The germline CDR1 and CDR2 sequences are LNHDA and SQIVND (reference sequence). The ends lost 3 bases at V and 2 bases at J; junction bases unmatched: 7. The length of the CDR3 is 17 residues. Here the CDR3 DNA reads TGTGCCAGTAGTATCGGCAGGGGGATAGCTGGGGCCAACGTCCTGACTTTC. As protein: CASSIGRGIAGANVLTF.

The CDR3 sequence: CASSHPGTGDGYTF. Written as DNA, the CDR3 is TGTGCCAGCAGCCACCCCGGGACAGGGGACGGCTACACCTTC. The J gene is TRBJ1-2, the V gene TRBV7-9; 10 bases match TRBD1. J was trimmed by 8 bases and V by 5 bases; bases with no gene match: 8. CDR1 SEHNR and CDR2 FQNEAQ come from the germline V gene (reference sequence). The length of the CDR3 is 14 residues.

The rearrangement uses TRBV5-8 and TRBJ2-4, with D perhaps TRBD2 (5 bases). V shed 2 bases and J shed 8 bases, with 20 bases lying between them. Germline lookup yields CDR1 SGHTS and CDR2 YDEGEE. There are 16 residues in the CDR3. CDR3 sequence (DNA): TGTGCCAGCAGCTTTGAGGGCCGGTCCCAGATGGACATTCAGTACTTC. Residues: CASSFEGRSQMDIQYF.

This sequence joins TRBV6-2 or TRBV6-3 and TRBJ2-3, with TRBD1 as a possible D gene (6 bases). The V end was cut by 5 bases, the J end by 6 bases, with 21 bases between. The CDR3 contains 16 residues. CDR1 is MNHEY, CDR2 SVGEGT, per germline. CDR3 nucleotides: TGTGCCAGCAGTGACTTAGGGGGTCTCGGTCGGGATACGCAGTATTTT. Residues: CASSDLGGLGRDTQYF.